These 9 T cell receptor beta chains were sequenced from one sample in a study of Graves' ophthalmopathy and Graves' hyperthyroidism (dated by TCRdb to the late 2010s). These reads were obtained on an Illumina HiSeq 2000. For repertoire sequencing, TCR beta CDR3 regions were amplified from RNA transcripts. The first round was an RT-PCR using HTBI primers with the Qiagen OneStep RT-PCR kit, and this first round was followed by a second-round multiplex PCR, then size selection and purification. Using fastp trimming at Q25 and MiXCR clonotype assembly, TCRdb reanalyzed the public sequencing data and kept in-frame beta chains. Duplicate CDR3 protein sequences are folded into a single record with the most common DNA and genes. The sample records about 400,000 distinct CDR3 sequences, about 18% of which are singletons. The ten most abundant clones make up 1.6% of the sample. The sample comprised peripheral blood. The receptor set was obtained from a young woman with Graves' ophthalmopathy. Donor details come from another sample of the same person, matched by shared clones.

There are many counts of this clonotype. This sequence joins TRBV20-1 and TRBJ2-7; possible D gene TRBD1, 5 bases. V gave up 6 bases and J gave up 2 bases, with 8 bases separating them. Germline V gene sequence: CDR1 DFQATT, CDR2 SNEGSKA (reference sequence). This CDR3 has 11 amino acids. This CDR3 is CSAGAPYEQYF. In DNA, the CDR3 is TGCAGTGCAGGGGCGCCCTACGAGCAGTACTTC.

This clonotype has a count of ten or more. The chain uses TRBV6-5 and TRBJ2-5, with 7 positions matching TRBD1. The CDR3 is made up of 16 amino acids. V trimming: 0 bases; J trimming: 1 base; junction bases outside the gene matches: 5. The germline V gene has CDR1 MNHEY and CDR2 SVGAGI. CDR3 DNA: TGTGCCAGCAGTTACTCGTTGACAGGGCTCCAAGAGACCCAGTACTTC. Translation gives CASSYSLTGLQETQYF.

This clonotype has at least ten counts. The chain has TRBV28 and TRBJ2-7; perhaps TRBD1 as D (5 bases). This CDR3 contains 14 residues. V lost 6 bases, J lost 3 bases, and 15 bases lay in between. Germline V lookup: CDR1 MDHEN, CDR2 SYDVKM. CDR3 protein: CASSYLQENYEQYF. CDR3 DNA: TGTGCCAGCAGCTACTTACAGGAAAACTACGAGCAGTACTTC.

Many counts were recorded for this clonotype. The V and J genes are TRBV27 and TRBJ2-7; TRBD2 is a possible D gene (6 bases). Per the germline V gene, CDR1 is MNHEY and CDR2 is SMNVEV (reference sequence). This CDR3 contains 13 residues. V lost 4 bases, J lost 3 bases, and 10 bases lay in between. DNA for the CDR3: TGTGCCAGCAGTTGGGGACTGTACTACGAGCAGTACTTC. Translated, it gives CASSWGLYYEQYF.

This rearrangement joins TRBV19 to TRBJ2-7, with 8 positions matching TRBD2. The CDR3 is 15 amino acids. Looked up from germline, CDR1 is LNHDA and CDR2 is SQIVND (reference sequence). J gave up 2 bases and V 6 bases, and 9 bases lay outside the gene matches. CDR3 amino acids: CASRNQREHPYEQYF. The CDR3 nucleotides read TGTGCCAGTAGAAATCAGCGGGAGCATCCCTACGAGCAGTACTTC.

This clonotype came up many times. The chain combines TRBV29-1 with TRBJ1-1; D gene ambiguous. V was trimmed by 2 bases and J by 4 bases, leaving 20 bases between them. The CDR3 length is 16 residues. Per the germline V gene, CDR1 is SQVTM and CDR2 is ANQGSEA. CDR3 in DNA: TGCAGCGTTGAAAGAGGGTCCATTTTCAATGGCACTGAAGCTTTCTTT. This translates into CSVERGSIFNGTEAFF.

This clonotype came up many times. The chain links TRBV4-1 to TRBJ1-2; 7 nucleotides agree with TRBD1. Trimming took 0 bases from V and 6 from J; bases not matched to a gene: 4. In germline, CDR1 is MGHRA, CDR2 YSYEKL. The CDR3 is 14 amino acids. The DNA for the CDR3 is TGCGCCAGCAGCCAAGAAAGACAGGGAGATGGCTACACCTTC. Protein sequence: CASSQERQGDGYTF.

This clonotype was seen ten or more times. The chain combines TRBV19 with TRBJ1-5, with D hard to call. The V end was cut by 2 bases, the J end by 4 bases, with 9 bases between. Germline CDR1 and CDR2: LNHDA and SQIVND (reference sequence). The CDR3 length is 14 residues. CDR3 in amino acids: CASSILGVNQPQHF. Written as DNA, the CDR3 is TGTGCCAGTAGTATACTGGGCGTAAATCAGCCCCAGCATTTT.

This clonotype was seen many times. The chain recombines TRBV6-2 or TRBV6-3 with TRBJ1-5, with TRBD1 matching over 9 bases. Per germline, CDR1 MNHEY and CDR2 SVGEGT. The CDR3 runs 16 residues. J gave up 3 bases and V 5 bases, and 8 bases lay outside the gene matches. Here the CDR3 reads CASSPGTGTYNQPQHF. CDR3 sequence (DNA): TGTGCCAGCAGTCCCGGGACAGGGACCTACAATCAGCCCCAGCATTTT.